The 5 T cell receptor beta chains presented below share a single source sample, sequenced in a study of T-cell memory formation after mild COVID-19. One entry per CDR3 protein, called by TCRdb with MiXCR from the 5' RACE reads. The table shows hundreds of thousands of distinct CDR3 sequences, with roughly 21% occurring only once. Sequenced input: PBMCs or a T cell subset sorted from them (not recorded which). The receptors here all came from an adult woman who had mild COVID-19 (a few samples of this study predate the infection). Cell type and time point are not known.

The V and J genes are TRBV9 and TRBJ2-1; D is ambiguous. Germline CDR1 and CDR2: SGDLS and YYNGEE. The CDR3 is made up of 13 amino acids. Trimming took off 6 bases at V and 3 bases at J, with 10 bases between the two ends. In DNA form, the CDR3 reads TGTGCCAGCATCCCGACGGACTACAATGAGCAGTTCTTC. Its protein is CASIPTDYNEQFF. Full variable domain (outside the CDR3, taken from reference TRBV9 and TRBJ2-1): DSGVTQTPKHLITATGQRVTLRCSPRSGDLSVYWYQQSLDQGLQFLIQYYNGEERAKGNILERFSAQQFPDLHSELNLSSLELGDSALYFCASIPTDYNEQFFGPGTRLTVL.

V is TRBV7-2 and J is TRBJ1-6, with D uncertain. From germline, CDR1 is SGHTA and CDR2 FQGNSA. V was pared by 1 base and J by 9 bases, with 13 bases between. The CDR3 length is 15 residues. CDR3 DNA: TGTGCCAGCAGCTTAGGTGGCGGTTCTCCTTCACCCCTCCACTTT. Amino acids: CASSLGGGSPSPLHF.

The chain couples TRBV12-3 or TRBV12-4 to TRBJ1-1; 10 bases fit TRBD1. Unmatched junction bases numbered 11, after V lost 5 bases and J lost 5 bases. The CDR3 is made up of 16 amino acids. This CDR3 reads CASSPLDRDRGTEAFF. CDR3 coding DNA: TGTGCCAGCAGTCCACTAGACCGGGACAGGGGAACTGAAGCTTTCTTT.

This clonotype was counted only a few times. The CDR3 sequence is CASSLGQGGEEQYF. CDR3 nucleotides: TGTGCCAGCAGTTTGGGACAGGGAGGAGAAGAGCAGTACTTC. The gene calls are TRBV6-5 and TRBJ2-7; TRBD1 matches 9 bases. This CDR3 contains 14 residues. V lost 4 bases to trimming and J lost 7 bases; unmatched junction nucleotides: 8. Germline V gene lookup returns CDR1 MNHEY and CDR2 SVGAGI.

The chain uses TRBV10-3 and TRBJ1-2, with 8 nucleotides matching TRBD1. Trimming at V came to 4 bases and at J to 4 bases, leaving 8 bases not matched to a gene. This CDR3 is 15 amino acids long. The germline V gene encodes CDR1 ENHRY and CDR2 SYGVKD. The CDR3 sequence: CAISVGLGQGYGYTF. The CDR3 DNA reads as TGTGCCATCAGTGTGGGTCTCGGACAGGGCTATGGCTACACCTTC.